Shown below are 23 T cell receptor beta chains from a single sample sequenced in a study of blood T cell repertoires in COVID-19. TCRdb's table, derived via immunoSEQ multiplex PCR, lists solely in-frame clones and lacks some. This sample yields about 270,000 clones, of which roughly 90% are seen a single time; roughly 2.2% belongs to the top ten. Material: peripheral blood. The receptors come from a man aged 45-65 years with acute or convalescent COVID-19.

The chain is built from TRBV7-2 and TRBJ2-2; 7 nucleotides match TRBD1. Germline values: CDR1 SGHTA, CDR2 FQGNSA. The CDR3 runs to 15 residues. V was pared by 6 bases and J by 9 bases, with 13 bases of the junction left unmatched. CDR3 nucleotide sequence: TGTGCCAGCAGTTCAGTTGACAGGGCACCCCGGGAGCTGTTTTTT. Its translation is CASSSVDRAPRELFF. The full variable domain, rest sourced from reference TRBV7-2 and TRBJ2-2, is GAGVSQSPSNKVTEKGKDVELRCDPISGHTALYWYRQSLGQGLEFLIYFQGNSAPDKSGLPSDRFSAERTGGSVSTLTIQRTQQEDSAVYLCASSSVDRAPRELFFGEGSRLTVL.

The rearrangement joins TRBV6-5 to TRBJ2-7; possibly TRBD2 for D (6 bases). Germline V CDR1 and CDR2: MNHEY, SVGAGI. This CDR3 has 14 amino acids. The V end was cut by 5 bases, the J end by 7 bases, with 18 bases between. The DNA of the CDR3 is TGTGCCAGCAGTATTAGAGCGGGCCGCGAGGAGCAGTACTTC. It is translated as CASSIRAGREEQYF.

Only one count was recorded for this clone. V is TRBV27 and J is TRBJ1-2; a weak D match, TRBD1 (5 bases). This CDR3 contains 17 residues. V was pared by 5 bases and J by 0 bases, with 19 bases between. CDR1 is MNHEY and CDR2 is SMNVEV in the germline V gene (reference sequence). The DNA for the CDR3 is TGTGCCAGCAGTCCATCCGCGGGGCAGGCACCTAACTATGGCTACACCTTC. Its protein product is CASSPSAGQAPNYGYTF.

CDR3 amino acids: CASSPRLAGVEDTQYF. CDR3 DNA sequence: TGTGCCAGCAGCCCGCGACTAGCGGGGGTGGAAGATACGCAGTATTTT. This chain links TRBV11-2 with TRBJ2-3, with 12 positions matching TRBD2. The V segment lost 5 bases and the J segment 5 bases; nucleotides outside the gene matches: 8. CDR3 length: 16 amino acids. Germline-derived CDR1 and CDR2 are SGHAT and FQNNGV. The variable domain in full, completed from reference TRBV11-2 and TRBJ2-3, reads EAGVAQSPRYKIIEKRQSVAFWCNPISGHATLYWYQQILGQGPKLLIQFQNNGVVDDSQLPKDRFSAERLKGVDSTLKIQPAKLEDSAVYLCASSPRLAGVEDTQYFGPGTRLTVL.

The chain joins TRBV13 to TRBJ2-7; D perhaps matches TRBD1 (6 bases). V dropped 1 base and J dropped 8 bases, with 18 bases sitting between them. Germline V lookup: CDR1 PRHDT, CDR2 FYEKMQ (reference sequence). The CDR3 contains 15 residues. The DNA for the CDR3 is TGTGCCAGCAGCTTAGTCCTGGGGGCGGCCGGAAAGCAGTACTTC. It is translated as CASSLVLGAAGKQYF.

There are a few counts of this clone. The V gene is TRBV6-5, the J gene TRBJ1-1, with 8 bases lining up with TRBD1. This CDR3 is built from 15 residues. CDR1 is MNHEY, CDR2 SVGAGI, per germline. The ends lost 5 bases at V and 5 bases at J; junction bases unmatched: 10. CDR3: CASSTRTGPGTEAFF. CDR3 bases: TGTGCCAGCAGTACCCGGACAGGGCCAGGGACTGAAGCTTTCTTT.

The chain is built from TRBV5-6 and TRBJ2-7, with TRBD2 as a possible D gene (6 bases). V was clipped by 4 bases and J by 5 bases, with 13 bases between them. The CDR3 has 13 residues. Germline CDR1 SGHDT, CDR2 YYEEEE. DNA for the CDR3: TGTGCCAGCAGCCCTAGGACTACCCACGAGCAGTACTTC. Translating it yields CASSPRTTHEQYF.

V gene TRBV2 combines with J gene TRBJ2-1; perhaps TRBD1 as D (5 bases). The CDR3 extends over 14 amino acids. CDR1 is SNHLY and CDR2 is FYNNEI in the germline V gene. V gave up 0 bases and J gave up 2 bases, with 5 bases separating them. This CDR3 reads CASSEARAYNEQFF. CDR3 nucleotide sequence: TGTGCCAGCAGTGAAGCCAGGGCCTACAATGAGCAGTTCTTC.

This clone was found a few times. The chain uses TRBV11-1 and TRBJ2-1; 8 positions match TRBD2. This CDR3 has 12 amino acids. Germline assignment: CDR1 SGHAT and CDR2 FQDESV (reference sequence). V shed 5 bases, J shed 8 bases, and the junction held 2 bases outside the gene matches. This CDR3 reads CASSPGGDEQFF. CDR3 DNA: TGTGCCAGCAGCCCCGGGGGGGATGAGCAGTTCTTC.

This clone was detected a few times. This chain uses TRBV10-3 with TRBJ1-1, with TRBD1 as a possible D gene (5 bases). Germline V lookup: CDR1 ENHRY, CDR2 SYGVKD. The CDR3 spans 13 residues. The V and J ends lost 4 bases and 0 bases respectively, with 6 bases between them. The CDR3 DNA reads as TGTGCCATCAGTGGGGGCATGAACACTGAAGCTTTCTTT. It yields the protein CAISGGMNTEAFF.

The genes are TRBV6-6 and TRBJ1-5; the D gene is possibly TRBD1 (6 bases). This CDR3 region has 17 residues. CDR1 is MNHNY, CDR2 SVGAGI, per germline (reference sequence). Trimming left V 5 bases short and J 2 bases short, with 19 bases between. This CDR3 reads CASSPWTVRIGNQPQHF. CDR3 in DNA: TGTGCCAGCAGTCCCTGGACAGTGAGGATAGGCAATCAGCCCCAGCATTTT.

The rearrangement links TRBV6-5 to TRBJ1-1, with 7 nucleotides matching TRBD1. CDR3 length: 15 amino acids. With V trimmed by 0 bases and J by 3 bases, 4 bases remained unmatched. Germline V gene sequence: CDR1 MNHEY, CDR2 SVGAGI. CDR3 nucleotides: TGTGCCAGCAGTTACTCCCGACAGGGATACACTGAAGCTTTCTTT. It yields the protein CASSYSRQGYTEAFF.

This chain uses TRBV14 with TRBJ1-1, with D possibly TRBD1 on 6 matching bases. Germline V gene data show CDR1 as SGHDN and CDR2 as FVKESK. The CDR3 sequence is 14 residues long. Trimming stripped 1 base from V and 4 bases from J, with 10 bases between. This CDR3 is CASSQVGGATEAFF. CDR3 nucleotides: TGTGCCAGCAGCCAAGTGGGGGGGGCCACTGAAGCTTTCTTT.

This sequence joins TRBV6-5 and TRBJ2-3; 8 bases are a match to TRBD2. The CDR3 is 14 amino acids. Germline lookup yields CDR1 MNHEY and CDR2 SVGAGI. The V and J ends lost 6 bases and 2 bases, in that order; junction bases with no gene match: 4. CDR3 in amino acids: CASRRGVFTDTQYF. CDR3 nucleotides: TGTGCCAGCAGGCGGGGGGTCTTCACAGATACGCAGTATTTT.

The chain links TRBV5-1 to TRBJ1-4; D is perhaps TRBD1 (5 bases). The CDR3 totals 16 residues. V lost 4 bases and J 0 bases, leaving 13 bases between the germline ends. Per germline, CDR1 SGHRS and CDR2 YFSETQ. CDR3 nucleotides: TGCGCCAGCAGCATGGGAACAGGTGCAACTAATGAAAAACTGTTTTTT. Its protein product is CASSMGTGATNEKLFF.

The rearrangement joins TRBV3-1 (or the pseudogene TRBV3-2) to TRBJ1-1; D gene ambiguous. The CDR3 runs 14 residues. CDR1 is LGHDT, CDR2 YNNKEL, per germline (reference sequence). Trimming cost V 3 bases and J 7 bases, with 15 bases left between them. The CDR3 nucleotides read TGTGCCAGCAGCCAGGAGTACCTTATGCATGAAGCTTTCTTT. As protein: CASSQEYLMHEAFF.

The chain carries TRBV29-1 and TRBJ1-2; D not certain. The germline V gene has CDR1 SQVTM and CDR2 ANQGSEA. The ends were cut back, 5 bases at V and 2 bases at J, with 12 bases in the middle. This CDR3 region has 13 residues. CDR3 amino acids: CSVLDTSNYGYTF. The DNA for the CDR3 is TGCAGCGTTCTCGACACCTCGAACTATGGCTACACCTTC. Together with reference TRBV29-1 and TRBJ1-2, the CDR3 gives the full variable domain: SAVISQKPSRDICQRGTSLTIQCQVDSQVTMMFWYRQQPGQSLTLIATANQGSEATYESGFVIDKFPISRPNLTFSTLTVSNMSPEDSSIYLCSVLDTSNYGYTFGSGTRLTVV.

The chain joins TRBV28 to TRBJ2-4, with 9 positions matching TRBD1. The CDR3 contains 14 residues. The V gene's germline CDR1 is MDHEN and CDR2 SYDVKM. Trimming took 4 bases from V and 7 from J; bases not matched to a gene: 5. This CDR3 is CASSSGQGRNIQYF. CDR3 DNA: TGTGCCAGCAGTTCGGGACAGGGTCGGAACATTCAGTACTTC. Looking up the rest from reference TRBV28 and TRBJ2-4 gives the full variable domain: DVKVTQSSRYLVKRTGEKVFLECVQDMDHENMFWYRQDPGLGLRLIYFSYDVKMKEKGDIPEGYSVSREKKERFSLILESASTNQTSMYLCASSSGQGRNIQYFGAGTRLSVL.

The J gene is TRBJ1-2, the V gene TRBV7-8; 7 bases agree with TRBD1. The length of the CDR3 is 18 residues. Unmatched junction bases numbered 10, after V lost 0 bases and J lost 0 bases. The germline V gene has CDR1 SGHVS and CDR2 FQNEAQ. CDR3 nucleotide sequence: TGTGCCAGCAGCTTAGCGGAGGCAGGGGGTGTCTCTAACTATGGCTACACCTTC. This translates into CASSLAEAGGVSNYGYTF.

The CDR3, as DNA: TGTGCCAGCAGTTCGGCGGGGCACCCGGACACTGAAGCTTTCTTT. Its translation: CASSSAGHPDTEAFF. The rearrangement joins TRBV28 to TRBJ1-1; D might be TRBD1 (5 bases). Germline assignment: CDR1 MDHEN and CDR2 SYDVKM. The germline V and J ends were trimmed by 4 bases and 3 bases, with 15 bases remaining between them. The CDR3 extends over 15 amino acids.

The rearrangement links TRBV7-3 to TRBJ2-6; no firm D call. The CDR3 has 13 amino acids. V was cut by 5 bases and J by 2 bases, with 4 bases left in between. Germline V lookup: CDR1 SGHTA, CDR2 FQGTGA. The CDR3 here is CASSRAGANVLTF. DNA of the CDR3: TGTGCCAGCAGCCGGGCTGGGGCCAACGTCCTGACTTTC.

CDR3 amino acids: CASSSGTSGTQYF. DNA of the CDR3: TGTGCCAGCAGTTCAGGGACATCGGGGACCCAGTACTTC. The chain uses TRBV6-5 and TRBJ2-5, with D possibly being TRBD1 (6 bases). The V gene's germline CDR1 is MNHEY and CDR2 SVGAGI. V dropped 4 bases and J dropped 7 bases, with 13 bases sitting between them. The CDR3 covers 13 residues.

V is TRBV19 and J is TRBJ1-3, with 10 bases identical to TRBD1. In germline, CDR1 is LNHDA, CDR2 SQIVND (reference sequence). J lost 0 bases, V lost 4 bases, and 6 bases had no gene match. The CDR3 runs to 17 residues. CDR3 amino acids: CASSTTRTGGSGNTIYF. CDR3 sequence (DNA): TGTGCCAGTAGTACTACCCGGACAGGGGGCTCTGGAAACACCATATATTTT.